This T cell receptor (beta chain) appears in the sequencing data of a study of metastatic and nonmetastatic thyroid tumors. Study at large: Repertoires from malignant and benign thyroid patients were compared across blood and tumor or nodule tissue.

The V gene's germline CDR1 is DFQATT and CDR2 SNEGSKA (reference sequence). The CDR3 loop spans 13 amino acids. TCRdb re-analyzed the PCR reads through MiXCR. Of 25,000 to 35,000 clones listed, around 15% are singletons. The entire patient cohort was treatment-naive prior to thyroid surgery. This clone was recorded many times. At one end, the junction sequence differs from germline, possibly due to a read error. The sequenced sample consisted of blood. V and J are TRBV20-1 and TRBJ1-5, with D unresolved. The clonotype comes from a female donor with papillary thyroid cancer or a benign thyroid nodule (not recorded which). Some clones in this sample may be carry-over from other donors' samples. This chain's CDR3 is CSARDTQNQPQHF. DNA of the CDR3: TGCAGTGCTCGAGACACCCAAAATCAGCCCCAGCATTTT.